These 10 T cell receptor beta chains share one sample of origin, sequenced in a study of T cell repertoires in cytomegalovirus infection. Their cognate antigens are unknown. TCRdb itself ran the reads through MiXCR, one entry per CDR3 protein. The sample lists 50,000 to 55,000 distinct CDR3 sequences; roughly 20% were seen once. Sample: CD8+ T cells from cultured PBMCs, taken from culture after CMV antigen stimulation. The receptor set was obtained from a human donor in good health (CMV status not recorded). Some clones in this sample may be carry-over from other donors' samples.

A few counts support this clonotype. The rearrangement joins TRBV7-6 to TRBJ2-5; unclear D gene. CDR1 and CDR2 (germline): SGHVS, FNYEAQ. Trimming took 4 bases from V and 3 from J, leaving 12 bases between them. The CDR3 runs 14 residues. DNA of the CDR3: TGTGCCAGCAGCTATGCCGCAGGTGAAGAGACCCAGTACTTC. Its translation is CASSYAAGEETQYF. Supplemented by reference TRBV7-6 and TRBJ2-5, the full variable domain reads GAGVSQSPRYKVTKRGQDVALRCDPISGHVSLYWYRQALGQGPEFLTYFNYEAQQDKSGLPNDRFSAERPEGSISTLTIQRTEQRDSAMYRCASSYAAGEETQYFGPGTRLLVL.

The chain couples TRBV7-9 to TRBJ2-2; D gene uncertain. This CDR3 is 16 amino acids long. Germline V gene lookup returns CDR1 SEHNR and CDR2 FQNEAQ (reference sequence). V was cut by 1 base and J by 1 base, with 10 bases left in between. The CDR3 DNA is TGTGCCAGCAGCTTAGAGGTAGACCTGAACACCGGGGAGCTGTTTTTT. This codes for CASSLEVDLNTGELFF.

This sequence joins TRBV7-2 and TRBJ1-1; D remains ambiguous. Germline lookup yields CDR1 SGHTA and CDR2 FQGNSA. This CDR3 contains 13 residues. With 3 bases removed from V and 3 bases from J, the gap between germline ends came to 8 bases. The CDR3 spells CASSLIRDTEAFF. CDR3 sequence (DNA): TGTGCCAGCAGCTTGATCCGGGACACTGAAGCTTTCTTT.

CDR3 sequence reads: CASSLVVINTGELFF. Written as DNA, the CDR3 is TGTGCCAGCAGCTTAGTGGTCATTAACACCGGGGAGCTGTTTTTT. V is TRBV7-2 and J is TRBJ2-2; D remains ambiguous. V gave up 1 base and J gave up 2 bases, with 8 bases separating them. This CDR3 region has 15 residues. The germline V gene has CDR1 SGHTA and CDR2 FQGNSA.

The V call is TRBV7-6, the J call TRBJ1-1; 8 positions match TRBD1. This CDR3 comprises 14 residues. The germline V gene has CDR1 SGHVS and CDR2 FNYEAQ. Trimming removed 8 bases from V and 1 base from J; junction bases left unmatched: 6. The DNA of the CDR3 is TGTGCCAGCTTCGCTGGGACAGGGAACACTGAAGCTTTCTTT. Its translation: CASFAGTGNTEAFF.

This clonotype came up a few times. This sequence joins TRBV28 and TRBJ1-1; 7 bases align to TRBD1. Unmatched junction bases numbered 6, after V lost 1 base and J lost 4 bases. This CDR3 spans 15 amino acids. CDR1 and CDR2 from the germline V gene are MDHEN and SYDVKM. The CDR3, as DNA: TGTGCCAGCAGTTTATCCAGACAGGGAATCACTGAAGCTTTCTTT. It translates to CASSLSRQGITEAFF.

The chain employs TRBV27 and TRBJ2-1; D unresolved. This CDR3 comprises 12 residues. Germline CDR1 and CDR2: MNHEY and SMNVEV (reference sequence). The V end was cut by 6 bases, the J end by 8 bases, with 11 bases between. Written as DNA, the CDR3 is TGTGCCAGCAGCAACAAGTGGGATGAGCAGTTCTTC. Protein: CASSNKWDEQFF.

A remark on this clonotype: One end of the junction is discordant with germline, which a read error may explain. The V and J genes are TRBV7-2 and TRBJ1-5; the match to TRBD1 covers 10 bases. CDR3 length equals 15 residues. Germline loops: CDR1 SGHTA, CDR2 FQGNSA. The CDR3: CASSDRGQSNQPQQF. In DNA, the CDR3 is TGTGCCAGCAGCGACAGGGGGCAGAGCAATCAGCCCCAGCAGTTT.

The J gene is TRBJ2-7, the V gene TRBV15; D remains ambiguous. The CDR3 runs 13 residues. Trimming took off 4 bases at V and 6 bases at J, with 13 bases between the two ends. CDR1 is LNHNV, CDR2 YYDKDF, per germline (reference sequence). The DNA of the CDR3 is TGTGCCACCAGCACGACCTCGCCCCTCGAGCAGTACTTC. The encoded protein is CATSTTSPLEQYF.

V usage is TRBV7-2 and J usage is TRBJ1-1, with D hard to call. V was clipped by 1 base and J by 0 bases, with 12 bases between them. Germline loops: CDR1 SGHTA, CDR2 FQGNSA. This CDR3 spans 16 amino acids. Here the CDR3 DNA reads TGTGCCAGCAGCTTAGAGTCGCGCCCCATGAACACTGAAGCTTTCTTT. Translation gives CASSLESRPMNTEAFF.